In this sample, the clone carrying this TCR beta chain is medium-sized. Its antigen is undetermined. The sample belongs to a study of tumor-infiltrating lymphocytes in localized non-small cell lung cancer. Study-level information: Some samples were collected after neoadjuvant chemotherapy; smokers, never-smokers and several histologies were included. Resected tumor was paired with non-adjacent uninvolved lung from the same patient. Broader study findings: Different pieces of the same tissue went to different assays, confounding technical variation with intratumor heterogeneity. Immunotypes IM1 and IM2 had similar TCR-derived T-cell fractions.

Using immunoSEQ multiplex PCR, the repertoire was profiled, and TCRdb retains in-frame clones only, with some absent. The sample records around 13,000 clones, around 68% being singletons. The germline CDR1 and CDR2 sequences are LNHNV and YYDKDF (reference sequence). The V end lost 0 bases, the J end lost 4 bases, and 13 bases lay between the germline ends. The length of the CDR3 is 15 residues. Material: uninvolved lung tissue not adjacent to the tumor. This receptor was obtained from a human donor with non-small cell lung cancer. V and J are TRBV15 and TRBJ2-7; D perhaps matches TRBD2 (6 bases). CDR3 nucleotides: TGTGCCACCAGCAGAGAAGTACTAGCCGGGTACGAGCAGTACTTC. It is translated as CATSREVLAGYEQYF.